Shown below are 13 T cell receptor beta chains from a single sample sequenced in a study of immune evolution from preneoplasia to lung adenocarcinoma. Generated by immunoSEQ multiplex PCR, the TCRdb table keeps only in-frame clones and is missing some. Among fewer than 6,000 clones listed, 76% were seen once. Sequencing used FFPE minimally invasive lung adenocarcinoma tissue. The receptor source for this set is a person aged 70 to 79 with lung adenocarcinoma.

This clone was counted a few times. This chain uses TRBV18 with TRBJ1-5; 8 bases are a match to TRBD1. The CDR3 is 15 amino acids. Trimming took 4 bases from V and 4 from J; bases not matched to a gene: 6. CDR1 KGHSH and CDR2 LQKENI come from the germline V gene. DNA of the CDR3: TGTGCCAGCTCACAATCAGGGGGCACTAATCAGCCCCAGCATTTT. This gives the protein CASSQSGGTNQPQHF. Complete variable domain (other parts from reference TRBV18 and TRBJ1-5): NAGVMQNPRHLVRRRGQEARLRCSPMKGHSHVYWYRQLPEEGLKFMVYLQKENIIDESGMPKERFSAEFPKEGPSILRIQQVVRGDSAAYFCASSQSGGTNQPQHFGDGTRLSIL.

This clone was counted a single time. The chain links TRBV6-5 to TRBJ1-2, with D perhaps TRBD1 (6 bases). V was shortened by 4 bases and J by 1 base, with 10 bases between the two germline ends. The CDR3 has 14 residues. Germline V CDR1 and CDR2: MNHEY, SVGAGI. CDR3 sequence reads: CASSSQGYNYGYTF. CDR3 nucleotide sequence: TGTGCCAGCAGTTCGCAGGGGTATAACTATGGCTACACCTTC.

The chain has TRBV2 and TRBJ1-5; 10 bases are shared with TRBD1. J was trimmed by 7 bases and V by 5 bases; bases with no gene match: 8. Germline V lookup: CDR1 SNHLY, CDR2 FYNNEI. The CDR3 loop spans 15 amino acids. For the CDR3, the DNA is TGTGCCAGCAGTACCGGGGGACAGGGGACGCAGCCCCAGCATTTT. Its protein is CASSTGGQGTQPQHF.

The CDR3: CASSMSTYSNQPQHF. CDR3 bases: TGTGCCAGTAGTATGAGTACCTATAGCAATCAGCCCCAGCATTTT. This rearrangement joins TRBV19 to TRBJ1-5; the D is unclear. V shed 3 bases and J shed 0 bases, with 9 bases lying between them. CDR3 length equals 15 residues. CDR1 is LNHDA, CDR2 SQIVND, per germline (reference sequence). Combining the CDR3 with reference TRBV19 and TRBJ1-5 gives the whole variable domain DGGITQSPKYLFRKEGQNVTLSCEQNLNHDAMYWYRQDPGQGLRLIYYSQIVNDFQKGDIAEGYSVSREKKESFPLTVTSAQKNPTAFYLCASSMSTYSNQPQHFGDGTRLSIL.

The chain has TRBV28 and TRBJ1-4, with D possibly TRBD1 on 5 matching bases. This CDR3 region has 15 residues. The V gene lost 0 bases and the J gene lost 4 bases, with 9 bases spanning the gap. The germline V gene has CDR1 MDHEN and CDR2 SYDVKM. The CDR3 sequence is CASSLWGEVNEKLFF. DNA of the CDR3: TGTGCCAGCAGTTTATGGGGGGAGGTTAATGAAAAACTGTTTTTT.

CDR3 nucleotides: TGTGCCAGCAGTTTACGGGCCGGGGAGCTGTTTTTT. This encodes CASSLRAGELFF. This chain connects TRBV28 to TRBJ2-2, with no clear D. The CDR3 covers 12 residues. Trimming stripped 2 bases from V and 6 bases from J, with 4 bases between. From germline, CDR1 is MDHEN and CDR2 SYDVKM.

J is TRBJ2-5 and V is TRBV7-2, with D perhaps matching TRBD2 (6 bases). This CDR3 has 13 amino acids. CDR1 is SGHTA, CDR2 FQGNSA, per germline. Trimming pared 1 base from V and 6 bases from J, leaving 9 bases between. The CDR3 region has the DNA TGTGCCAGCAGCTTAGAGGGGAGGCAGACCCAGTACTTC. Its translation is CASSLEGRQTQYF.

V usage is TRBV19 and J usage is TRBJ2-6; a weak D match, TRBD2 (5 bases). Between the trimmed V and J ends, which lost 10 bases and 0 bases, there was a span of 22 bases. The germline CDR1 and CDR2 sequences are LNHDA and SQIVND (reference sequence). The length of the CDR3 is 18 residues. CDR3 coding DNA: TGTGCCACTAACCTACGTGGGGAGTACTCCTCTGGGGCCAACGTCCTGACTTTC. Translating gives CATNLRGEYSSGANVLTF.

This chain connects TRBV13 to TRBJ2-2; D not certain. Between the trimmed V and J ends, which lost 5 bases and 0 bases, there was a span of 7 bases. Germline V gene data show CDR1 as PRHDT and CDR2 as FYEKMQ (reference sequence). The CDR3 totals 14 residues. The CDR3 protein is CASSRDSNTGELFF. The CDR3 DNA reads TGTGCCAGCAGCAGAGACTCGAACACCGGGGAGCTGTTTTTT. Complete variable domain (other parts from reference TRBV13 and TRBJ2-2): AAGVIQSPRHLIKEKRETATLKCYPIPRHDTVYWYQQGPGQDPQFLISFYEKMQSDKGSIPDRFSAQQFSDYHSELNMSSLELGDSALYFCASSRDSNTGELFFGEGSRLTVL.

The gene calls are TRBV2 and TRBJ2-3; 8 nucleotides line up with TRBD2. Trimming at V came to 1 base and at J to 4 bases, leaving 4 bases not matched to a gene. CDR3 size: 15 residues. Per germline, CDR1 SNHLY and CDR2 FYNNEI. CDR3 nucleotide sequence: TGTGCCAGCAGTGAAGGGACTAGCTTCTCAGATACGCAGTATTTT. This sequence encodes CASSEGTSFSDTQYF.

The rearrangement links TRBV7-8 to TRBJ1-4, with D possibly being TRBD1 (5 bases). The V end was cut by 5 bases, the J end by 8 bases, with 18 bases between. The germline gives CDR1 SGHVS, CDR2 FQNEAQ. The CDR3 is 15 residues long. The CDR3 DNA is TGTGCCAGCAGCCCTTGGGACTCCATGGGGGAAAAACTGTTTTTT. Its translation is CASSPWDSMGEKLFF.

J is TRBJ1-1 and V is TRBV11-2; D unclear. Trimming removed 5 bases from V and 4 bases from J, with 20 bases in between. There are 16 residues in the CDR3. Germline CDR1 and CDR2: SGHAT and FQNNGV. The CDR3: CASSHRGPKGVTEAFF. The CDR3 bases are TGTGCCAGCAGCCATAGAGGACCAAAAGGAGTCACTGAAGCTTTCTTT.

J is TRBJ1-1 and V is TRBV6-1; D unresolved. Per germline, CDR1 MNHNS and CDR2 SASEGT. The CDR3 spans 14 residues. V dropped 1 base and J dropped 5 bases, with 11 bases sitting between them. CDR3 loop: CASSEVGDGTEAFF. The CDR3, as DNA: TGTGCCAGCAGTGAAGTTGGGGATGGGACTGAAGCTTTCTTT.